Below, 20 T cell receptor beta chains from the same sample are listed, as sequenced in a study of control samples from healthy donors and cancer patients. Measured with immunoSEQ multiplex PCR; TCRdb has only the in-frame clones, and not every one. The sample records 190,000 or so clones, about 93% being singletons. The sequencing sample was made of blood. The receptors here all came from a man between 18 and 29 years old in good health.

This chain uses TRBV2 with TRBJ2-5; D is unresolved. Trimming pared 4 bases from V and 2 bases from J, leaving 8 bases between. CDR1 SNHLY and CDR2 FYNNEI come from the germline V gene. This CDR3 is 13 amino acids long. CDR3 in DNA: TGTGCCAGCAGTGGGGTAGAACAAGAGACCCAGTACTTC. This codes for CASSGVEQETQYF.

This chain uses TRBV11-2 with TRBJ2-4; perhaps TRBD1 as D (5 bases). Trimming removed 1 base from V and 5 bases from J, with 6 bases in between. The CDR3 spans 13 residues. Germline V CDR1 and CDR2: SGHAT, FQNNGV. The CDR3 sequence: CASSLGRENIQYF. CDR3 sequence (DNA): TGTGCCAGCAGCTTAGGCAGGGAAAACATTCAGTACTTC.

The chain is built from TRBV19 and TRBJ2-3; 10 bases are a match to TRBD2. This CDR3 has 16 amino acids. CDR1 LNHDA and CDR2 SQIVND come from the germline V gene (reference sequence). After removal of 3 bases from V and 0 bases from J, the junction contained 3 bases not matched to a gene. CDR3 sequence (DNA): TGTGCCAGTAGTATTAGGACTAGCGGCAGCACAGATACGCAGTATTTT. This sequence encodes CASSIRTSGSTDTQYF.

This CDR3 reads CATSPTSGGADEQFF. The CDR3 DNA reads TGTGCCACCAGTCCTACCAGCGGGGGGGCGGATGAGCAGTTCTTC. The V and J genes are TRBV24-1 and TRBJ2-1; 10 bases align to TRBD2. In germline, CDR1 is KGHDR, CDR2 SFDVKD. The ends lost 6 bases at V and 8 bases at J; junction bases unmatched: 9. CDR3 size: 15 residues.

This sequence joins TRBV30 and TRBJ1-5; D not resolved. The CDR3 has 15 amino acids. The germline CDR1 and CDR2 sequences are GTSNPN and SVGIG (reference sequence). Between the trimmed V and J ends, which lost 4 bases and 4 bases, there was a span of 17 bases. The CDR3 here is CAWTPRGAYNQPQHF. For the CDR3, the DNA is TGTGCCTGGACCCCCCGAGGAGCCTATAATCAGCCCCAGCATTTT.

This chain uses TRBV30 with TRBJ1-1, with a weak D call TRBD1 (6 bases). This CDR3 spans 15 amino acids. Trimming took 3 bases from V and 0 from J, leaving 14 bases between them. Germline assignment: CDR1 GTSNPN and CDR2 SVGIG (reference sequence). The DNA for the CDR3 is TGTGCCTGGAGCGCCTTACAGGGACTGAACACTGAAGCTTTCTTT. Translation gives CAWSALQGLNTEAFF.

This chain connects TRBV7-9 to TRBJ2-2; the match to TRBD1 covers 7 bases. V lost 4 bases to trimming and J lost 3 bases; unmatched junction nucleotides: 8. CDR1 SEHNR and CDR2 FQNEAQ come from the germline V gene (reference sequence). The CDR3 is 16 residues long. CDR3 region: CASSSRTGGDTGELFF. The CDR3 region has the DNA TGTGCCAGCAGCTCCCGGACAGGTGGGGACACCGGGGAGCTGTTTTTT.

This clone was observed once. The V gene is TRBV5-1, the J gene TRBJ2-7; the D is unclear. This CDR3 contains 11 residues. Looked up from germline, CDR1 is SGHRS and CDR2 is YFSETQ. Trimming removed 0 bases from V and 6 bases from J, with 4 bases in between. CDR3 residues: CASSLGGEQYF. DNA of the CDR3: TGCGCCAGCAGCTTGGGTGGCGAGCAGTACTTC.

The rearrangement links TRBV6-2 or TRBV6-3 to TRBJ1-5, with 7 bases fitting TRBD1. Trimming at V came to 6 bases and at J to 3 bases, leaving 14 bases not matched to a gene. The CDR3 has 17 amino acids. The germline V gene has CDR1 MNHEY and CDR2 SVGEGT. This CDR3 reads CASSRGTVWPNNQPQHF. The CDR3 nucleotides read TGTGCCAGCAGCCGCGGGACAGTTTGGCCCAACAATCAGCCCCAGCATTTT.

CDR3 bases: TGTGCCAGCAGCTCGACGGGGCACTACGAGCAGTACTTC. As protein: CASSSTGHYEQYF. This sequence joins TRBV28 and TRBJ2-7, with D perhaps being TRBD1 or TRBD2 (5 bases each). Trimming cost V 6 bases and J 3 bases, with 12 bases left between them. CDR1 is MDHEN, CDR2 SYDVKM, per germline. CDR3 length: 13 residues.

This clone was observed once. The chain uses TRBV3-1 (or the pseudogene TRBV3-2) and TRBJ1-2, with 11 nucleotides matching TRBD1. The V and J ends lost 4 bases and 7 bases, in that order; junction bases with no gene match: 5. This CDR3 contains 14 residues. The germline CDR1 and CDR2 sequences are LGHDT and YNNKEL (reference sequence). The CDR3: CASSLGQGASGYTF. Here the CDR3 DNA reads TGTGCCAGCAGCCTAGGACAGGGGGCCTCTGGCTACACCTTC.

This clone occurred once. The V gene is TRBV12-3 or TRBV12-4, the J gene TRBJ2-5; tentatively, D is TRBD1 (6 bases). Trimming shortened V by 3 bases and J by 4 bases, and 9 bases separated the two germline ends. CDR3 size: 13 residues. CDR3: CASSFGRGETQYF. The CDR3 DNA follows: TGTGCCAGCAGTTTTGGCAGGGGAGAGACCCAGTACTTC.

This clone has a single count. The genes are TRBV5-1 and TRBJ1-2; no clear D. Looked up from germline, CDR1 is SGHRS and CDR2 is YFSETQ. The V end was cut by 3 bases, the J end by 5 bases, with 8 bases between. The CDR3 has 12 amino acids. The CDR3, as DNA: TGCGCCAGCAGCTCAGACGGTTATGGCTACACCTTC. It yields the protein CASSSDGYGYTF.

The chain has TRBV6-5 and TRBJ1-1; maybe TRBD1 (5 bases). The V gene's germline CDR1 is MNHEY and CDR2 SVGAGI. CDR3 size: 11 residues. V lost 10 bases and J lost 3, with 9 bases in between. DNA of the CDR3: TGTGCCACCCGGGGGGACACTGAAGCTTTCTTT. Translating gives CATRGDTEAFF.

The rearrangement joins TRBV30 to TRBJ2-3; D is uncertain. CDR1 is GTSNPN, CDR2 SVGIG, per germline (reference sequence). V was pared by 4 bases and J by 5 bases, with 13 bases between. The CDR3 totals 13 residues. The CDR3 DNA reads TGTGCCTGGACCCAACCTCCCCTAGATACGCAGTATTTT. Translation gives CAWTQPPLDTQYF.

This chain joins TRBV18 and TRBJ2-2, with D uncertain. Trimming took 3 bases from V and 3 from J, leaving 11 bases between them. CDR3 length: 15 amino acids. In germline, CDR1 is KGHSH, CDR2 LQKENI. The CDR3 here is CASSPMHLDTGELFF. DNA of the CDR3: TGTGCCAGCTCACCGATGCACCTTGACACCGGGGAGCTGTTTTTT.

CDR3 sequence reads: CASRPTSFNEKLFF. DNA for the CDR3: TGTGCCAGCAGACCAACGTCCTTTAATGAAAAACTGTTTTTT. The chain has TRBV6-5 and TRBJ1-4, with D unresolved. This CDR3 has 14 residues. Germline V lookup: CDR1 MNHEY, CDR2 SVGAGI. Trimming pared 6 bases from V and 4 bases from J, leaving 12 bases between.

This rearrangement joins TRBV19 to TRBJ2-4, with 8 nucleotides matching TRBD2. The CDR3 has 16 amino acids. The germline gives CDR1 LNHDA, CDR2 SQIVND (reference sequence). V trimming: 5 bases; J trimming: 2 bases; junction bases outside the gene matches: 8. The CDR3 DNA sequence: TGTGCCAGTAGTCTCGGGGGGGCCGGATCCAAAAACATTCAGTACTTC. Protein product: CASSLGGAGSKNIQYF. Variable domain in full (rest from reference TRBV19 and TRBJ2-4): DGGITQSPKYLFRKEGQNVTLSCEQNLNHDAMYWYRQDPGQGLRLIYYSQIVNDFQKGDIAEGYSVSREKKESFPLTVTSAQKNPTAFYLCASSLGGAGSKNIQYFGAGTRLSVL.

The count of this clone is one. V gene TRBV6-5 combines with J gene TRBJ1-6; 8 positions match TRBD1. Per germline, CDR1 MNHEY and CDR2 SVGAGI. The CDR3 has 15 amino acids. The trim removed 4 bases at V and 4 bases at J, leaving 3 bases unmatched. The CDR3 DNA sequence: TGTGCCAGCAGTTCAGGGGGCGGATATAATTCACCCCTCCACTTT. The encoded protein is CASSSGGGYNSPLHF.

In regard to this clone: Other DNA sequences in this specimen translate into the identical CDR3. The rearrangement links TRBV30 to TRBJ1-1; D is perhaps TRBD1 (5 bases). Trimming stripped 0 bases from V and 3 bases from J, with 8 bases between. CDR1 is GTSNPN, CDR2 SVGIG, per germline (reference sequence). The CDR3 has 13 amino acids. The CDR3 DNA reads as TGTGCCTGGAGTGTGGGGGGAGACACTGAAGCTTTCTTT. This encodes CAWSVGGDTEAFF.